The text below deals with one T cell receptor (beta chain). Its antigen is unidentified. This specimen belongs to a study of blood T cells in healthy people across ages. Regarding the study as a whole: Significant beta diversity loss was already apparent by age approximately 42, declining roughly linearly.

The CDR3 sequence is 13 residues long. Losses at the gene ends were 6 bases for V and 8 bases for J; bases not matched to a gene: 6. The germline V gene encodes CDR1 MDHEN and CDR2 SYDVKM. With a J-beta primer mix and a sample-barcoded 5' primer, a second PCR ran about 6 to 11 cycles. Each CDR3 protein is one row after TCRdb ran MiXCR on the 5' RACE reads. The sample contains hundreds of thousands of distinct CDR3 sequences, approximately 60% of which appear only once. This rearrangement joins TRBV28 to TRBJ2-1, with 8 bases aligning to TRBD1. The sample was blood. The TCR originated in a man aged 40-55 years in good health. The CDR3 region is CASSRQGLDEQFF. The CDR3 bases are TGTGCCAGCAGCAGACAGGGGCTCGATGAGCAGTTCTTC.